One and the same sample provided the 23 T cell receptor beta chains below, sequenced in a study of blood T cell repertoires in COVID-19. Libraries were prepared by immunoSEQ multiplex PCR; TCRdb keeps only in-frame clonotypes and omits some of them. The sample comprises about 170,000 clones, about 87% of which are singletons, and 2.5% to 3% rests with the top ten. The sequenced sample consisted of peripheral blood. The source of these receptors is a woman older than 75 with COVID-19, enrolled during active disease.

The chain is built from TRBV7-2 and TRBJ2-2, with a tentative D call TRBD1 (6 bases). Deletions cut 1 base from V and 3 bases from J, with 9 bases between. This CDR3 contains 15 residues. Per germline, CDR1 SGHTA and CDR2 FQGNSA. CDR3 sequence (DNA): TGTGCCAGCAGCTTAGGTGGGGGCGACACCGGGGAGCTGTTTTTT. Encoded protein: CASSLGGGDTGELFF.

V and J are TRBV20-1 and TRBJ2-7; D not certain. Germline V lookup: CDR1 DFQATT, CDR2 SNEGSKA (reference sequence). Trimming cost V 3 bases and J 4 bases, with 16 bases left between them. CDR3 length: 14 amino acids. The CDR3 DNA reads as TGCAGTGCTAGTCGGTTTAATCCGGTGTACGAGCAGTACTTC. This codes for CSASRFNPVYEQYF.

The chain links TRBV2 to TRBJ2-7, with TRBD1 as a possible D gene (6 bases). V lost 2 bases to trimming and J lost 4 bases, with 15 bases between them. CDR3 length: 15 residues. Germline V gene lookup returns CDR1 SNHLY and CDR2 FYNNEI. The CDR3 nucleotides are TGTGCCAGCAGTGAAACCGGACAGCCACTATACGAGCAGTACTTC. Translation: CASSETGQPLYEQYF. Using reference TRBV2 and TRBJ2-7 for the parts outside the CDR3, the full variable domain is EPEVTQTPSHQVTQMGQEVILRCVPISNHLYFYWYRQILGQKVEFLVSFYNNEISEKSEIFDDQFSVERPDGSNFTLKIRSTKLEDSAMYFCASSETGQPLYEQYFGPGTRLTVT.

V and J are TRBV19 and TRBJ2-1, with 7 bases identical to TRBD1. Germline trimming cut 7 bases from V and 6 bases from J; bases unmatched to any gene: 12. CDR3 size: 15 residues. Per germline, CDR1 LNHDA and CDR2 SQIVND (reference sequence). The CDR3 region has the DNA TGTGCCAGTATCAGAACTAGTGCAGGGGGCAATGAGCAGTTCTTC. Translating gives CASIRTSAGGNEQFF.

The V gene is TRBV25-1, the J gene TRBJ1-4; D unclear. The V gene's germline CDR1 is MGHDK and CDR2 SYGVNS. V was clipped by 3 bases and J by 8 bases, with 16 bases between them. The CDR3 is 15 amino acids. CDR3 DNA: TGTGCCAGCAGTGAGCAGCACGGTCCGGGGGAAAAACTGTTTTTT. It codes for CASSEQHGPGEKLFF. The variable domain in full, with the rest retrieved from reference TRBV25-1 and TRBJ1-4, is EADIYQTPRYLVIGTGKKITLECSQTMGHDKMYWYQQDPGMELHLIHYSYGVNSTEKGDLSSESTVSRIRTEHFPLTLESARPSHTSQYLCASSEQHGPGEKLFFGSGTQLSVL.

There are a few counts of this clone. Here the CDR3 reads CASRFRYITPGSKGNTGELFF. CDR3 in DNA: TGTGCAAGTCGCTTCCGATACATTACCCCCGGGAGTAAGGGGAACACCGGGGAGCTGTTTTTT. The chain has TRBV12-2 and TRBJ2-2; the table's D call of TRBD2 was not tested on the DNA. TRBV12-2 is a pseudogene segment. CDR3 length equals 21 residues.

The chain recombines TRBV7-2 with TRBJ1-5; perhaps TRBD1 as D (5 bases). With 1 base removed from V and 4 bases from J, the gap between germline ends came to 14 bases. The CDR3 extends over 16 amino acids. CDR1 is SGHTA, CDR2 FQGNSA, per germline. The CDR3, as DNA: TGTGCCAGCAGCTTAGTTGCATCCAGGGTTAATCAGCCCCAGCATTTT. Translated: CASSLVASRVNQPQHF.

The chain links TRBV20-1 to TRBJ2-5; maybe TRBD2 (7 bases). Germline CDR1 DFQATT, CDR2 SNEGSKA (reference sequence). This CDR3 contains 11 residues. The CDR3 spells CRAGQKETQYF. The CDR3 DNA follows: TGCAGAGCGGGACAAAAAGAGACCCAGTACTTC.

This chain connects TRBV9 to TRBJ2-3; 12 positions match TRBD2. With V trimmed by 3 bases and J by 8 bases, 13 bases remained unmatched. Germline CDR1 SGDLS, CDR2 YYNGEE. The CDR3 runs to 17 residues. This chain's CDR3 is CASSAVSLAGGRGTQYF. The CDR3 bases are TGTGCCAGCAGCGCCGTTTCACTAGCGGGAGGTAGGGGTACGCAGTATTTT.

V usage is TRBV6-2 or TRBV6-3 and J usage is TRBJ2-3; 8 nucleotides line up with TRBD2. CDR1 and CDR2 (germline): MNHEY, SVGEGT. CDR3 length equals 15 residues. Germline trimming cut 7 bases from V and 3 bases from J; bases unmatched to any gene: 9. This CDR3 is CASTPTSAATDTQYF. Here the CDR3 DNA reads TGTGCCAGCACCCCGACTAGCGCCGCAACAGATACGCAGTATTTT.

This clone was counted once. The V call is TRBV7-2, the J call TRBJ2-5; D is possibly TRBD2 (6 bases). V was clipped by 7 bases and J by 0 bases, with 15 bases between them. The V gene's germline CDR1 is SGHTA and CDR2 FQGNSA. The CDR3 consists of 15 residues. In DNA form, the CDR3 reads TGTGCCAGCACCCGGACTAATCAGTACCAAGAGACCCAGTACTTC. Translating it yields CASTRTNQYQETQYF.

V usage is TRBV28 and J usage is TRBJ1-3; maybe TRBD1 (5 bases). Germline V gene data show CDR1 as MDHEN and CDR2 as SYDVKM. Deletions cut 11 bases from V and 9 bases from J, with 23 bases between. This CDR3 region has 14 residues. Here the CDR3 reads CAALGGSHPSTIYF. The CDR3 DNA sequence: TGTGCCGCACTGGGGGGGTCGCACCCGAGCACCATATATTTT.

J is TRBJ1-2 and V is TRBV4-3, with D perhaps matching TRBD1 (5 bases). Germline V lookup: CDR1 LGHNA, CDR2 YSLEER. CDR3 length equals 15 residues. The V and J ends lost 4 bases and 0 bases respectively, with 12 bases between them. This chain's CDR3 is CASSPHRSANYGYTF. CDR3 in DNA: TGCGCCAGCAGCCCCCACAGGTCCGCTAACTATGGCTACACCTTC.

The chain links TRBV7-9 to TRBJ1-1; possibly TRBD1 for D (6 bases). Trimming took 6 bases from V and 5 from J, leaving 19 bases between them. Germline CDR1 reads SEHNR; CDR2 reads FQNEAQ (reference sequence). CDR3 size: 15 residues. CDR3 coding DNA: TGTGCCAGCAGATCGCCGGGGGGGGCAGGAACTGAAGCTTTCTTT. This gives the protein CASRSPGGAGTEAFF.

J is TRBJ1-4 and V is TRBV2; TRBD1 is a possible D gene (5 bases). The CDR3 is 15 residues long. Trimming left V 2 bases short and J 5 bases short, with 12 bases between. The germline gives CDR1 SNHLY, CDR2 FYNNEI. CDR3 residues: CASSERGGTNEKLFF. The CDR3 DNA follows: TGTGCCAGCAGTGAACGCGGGGGTACAAATGAAAAACTGTTTTTT. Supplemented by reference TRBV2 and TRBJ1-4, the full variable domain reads EPEVTQTPSHQVTQMGQEVILRCVPISNHLYFYWYRQILGQKVEFLVSFYNNEISEKSEIFDDQFSVERPDGSNFTLKIRSTKLEDSAMYFCASSERGGTNEKLFFGSGTQLSVL.

The CDR3, as DNA: TGTGCCAGCAGTGAAAGAGGGAGGGAGATGGGTCAGCCCCAGCATTTT. Its translation is CASSERGREMGQPQHF. This chain links TRBV2 with TRBJ1-5; the D is unclear. The CDR3 runs to 16 residues. Trimming stripped 2 bases from V and 6 bases from J, with 17 bases between. Germline V CDR1 and CDR2: SNHLY, FYNNEI.

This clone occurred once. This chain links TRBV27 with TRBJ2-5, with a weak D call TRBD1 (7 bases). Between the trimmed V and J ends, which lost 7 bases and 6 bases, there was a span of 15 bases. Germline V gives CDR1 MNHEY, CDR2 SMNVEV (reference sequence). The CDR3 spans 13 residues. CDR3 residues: CASTSQGGKTQYF. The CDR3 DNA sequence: TGTGCCAGCACGAGCCAGGGGGGAAAGACCCAGTACTTC.

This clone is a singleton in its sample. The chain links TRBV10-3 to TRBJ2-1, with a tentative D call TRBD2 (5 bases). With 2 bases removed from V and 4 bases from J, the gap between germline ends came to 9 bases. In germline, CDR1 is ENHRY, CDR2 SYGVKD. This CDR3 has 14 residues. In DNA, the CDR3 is TGTGCCATCAGTGAGGCGGGCCTTTACAATGAGCAGTTCTTC. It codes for CAISEAGLYNEQFF.

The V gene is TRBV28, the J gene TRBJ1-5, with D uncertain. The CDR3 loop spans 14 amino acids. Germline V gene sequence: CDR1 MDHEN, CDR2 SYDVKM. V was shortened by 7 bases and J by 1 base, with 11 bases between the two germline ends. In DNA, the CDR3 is TGTGCCAGCATGCAAGGAGGGAGCAATCAGCCCCAGCATTTT. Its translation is CASMQGGSNQPQHF.

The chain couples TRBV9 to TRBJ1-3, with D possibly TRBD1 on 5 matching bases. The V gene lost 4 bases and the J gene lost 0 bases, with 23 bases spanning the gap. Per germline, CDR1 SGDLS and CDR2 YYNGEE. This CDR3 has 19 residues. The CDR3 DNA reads TGTGCCAGCAGCCCACTGGGGGGATTTCGGAGGAACTCTGGAAACACCATATATTTT. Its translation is CASSPLGGFRRNSGNTIYF.

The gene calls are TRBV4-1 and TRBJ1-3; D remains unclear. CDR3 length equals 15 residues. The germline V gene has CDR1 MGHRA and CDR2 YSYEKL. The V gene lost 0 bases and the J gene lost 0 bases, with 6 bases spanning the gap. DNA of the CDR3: TGCGCCAGCAGCCAAGAAATTAGCTCTGGAAACACCATATATTTT. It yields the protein CASSQEISSGNTIYF.

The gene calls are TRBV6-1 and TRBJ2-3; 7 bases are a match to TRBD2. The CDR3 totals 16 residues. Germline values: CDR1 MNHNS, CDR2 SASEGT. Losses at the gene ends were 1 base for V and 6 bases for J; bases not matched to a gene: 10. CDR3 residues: CASSEGVGGWGDTQYF. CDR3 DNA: TGTGCCAGCAGTGAAGGAGTGGGAGGGTGGGGGGATACGCAGTATTTT.

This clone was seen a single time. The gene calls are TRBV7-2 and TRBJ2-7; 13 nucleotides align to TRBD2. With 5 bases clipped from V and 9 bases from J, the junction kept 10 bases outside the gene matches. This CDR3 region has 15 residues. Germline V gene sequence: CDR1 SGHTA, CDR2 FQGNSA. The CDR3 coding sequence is TGTGCCAGCAGCGGCGGGACTAGCGGGGCTCGGGTGCAGTACTTC. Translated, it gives CASSGGTSGARVQYF.